The entry below describes one TCR beta chain. Its target is not known. This specimen comes from a study of T cell responses to AZD1222 COVID-19 vaccine. About the study: Second-dose intervals near 4 or 12 weeks were combined. Study outcomes and limitations: No repertoire was sampled before or during the peak T cell response, only after it. It should be noted that donors were predominantly white British and more often female, and clonal diversity was possibly underestimated. The reported proportion of spike-specific TCRs targeting unmutated variant regions was nearly half.

Per germline, CDR1 LNHDA and CDR2 SQIVND (reference sequence). This CDR3 has 16 residues. The germline V and J ends were trimmed by 3 bases and 6 bases, with 15 bases remaining between them. Assay used: immunoSEQ multiplex PCR; TCRdb lists only in-frame clones, some missing. The sample holds about 120,000 clones, about 89% seen once. Sequencing used peripheral blood, obtained on day 0 of AZD1222 vaccination. J is TRBJ1-6 and V is TRBV19; D possibly corresponds to TRBD1 (6 bases). The receptor's source is an adult in good health. Here the CDR3 reads CASSMTTGPFNSPLHF. Written as DNA, the CDR3 is TGTGCCAGTAGTATGACTACAGGGCCCTTTAATTCACCCCTCCACTTT.